This T cell receptor beta chain was profiled in a study of blood T cell repertoires in COVID-19. In the study overall: Specimens from acute and convalescent COVID-19 originated in the United States, Italy and Spain.

In the original processing: Using reference gene primer amplification, nucleated cell counts were estimated. Produced via immunoSEQ multiplex PCR; TCRdb's table is partial and in-frame only. Clonal size and the V and J genes are those of that table, whereas D and trimming came from the DNA. Counted here are around 100,000 clones, 75% to 90% occurring once; the ten biggest clones make up around 1.9%. The CDR3 runs 14 residues. The germline V and J ends were trimmed by 4 bases and 4 bases, with 10 bases remaining between them. Germline V CDR1 and CDR2: ENHRY, SYGVKD. This chain connects TRBV10-3 to TRBJ2-2, with unresolved D. The origin of this receptor is a woman in her 70s with active or convalescent COVID-19. The sequenced sample was peripheral blood. DNA of the CDR3: TGTGCCATCAGTGGTTTCACTACCACCGGGGAGCTGTTTTTT. Translated: CAISGFTTTGELFF.